One T cell receptor (beta chain) is described in this entry. This record comes from a study of control samples from healthy donors and cancer patients. Data came from immunoSEQ multiplex PCR; TCRdb stores just in-frame clones and leaves some out. The top ten hold about 1.4% of the sample, which has around 190,000 clones, about 92% seen once. The CDR3 is 15 amino acids. Germline CDR1 and CDR2: SGDLS and YYNGEE. The V end lost 3 bases, the J end lost 2 bases, and 12 bases lay between the germline ends. The sequenced sample consisted of blood. The rearrangement joins TRBV9 to TRBJ2-1; D is ambiguous. The source is a man aged 30 to 45 in good health. The CDR3 is CASSAQGAPYNEQFF. Written as DNA, the CDR3 is TGTGCCAGCAGCGCCCAAGGAGCGCCCTACAATGAGCAGTTCTTC.